This TCR beta chain emerged from a study of blood T cell repertoires in COVID-19. Study-level background: Samples taken during acute and convalescent COVID-19 were collected in the United States, Italy and Spain. The cDNA or gDNA used as material had been derived from T cells, B-cell-depleted T cells, or PBMCs.

V was pared by 5 bases and J by 5 bases, with 10 bases between. Germline CDR1 is LGHDT and CDR2 is YNNKEL (reference sequence). The CDR3 totals 13 residues. The assay was immunoSEQ multiplex PCR, and TCRdb's table has in-frame clones only and misses some. Of about 200,000 clones in the sample, roughly 90% were seen once. V is TRBV3-1 (or the pseudogene TRBV3-2) and J is TRBJ1-5; unclear D gene. The material sequenced was peripheral blood. This sequence was found in a woman aged 40 to 50 who had recovered from COVID-19. The DNA for the CDR3 is TGTGCCAGCAGCGGAGGCGAAGATCAGCCCCAGCATTTT. Its protein is CASSGGEDQPQHF.